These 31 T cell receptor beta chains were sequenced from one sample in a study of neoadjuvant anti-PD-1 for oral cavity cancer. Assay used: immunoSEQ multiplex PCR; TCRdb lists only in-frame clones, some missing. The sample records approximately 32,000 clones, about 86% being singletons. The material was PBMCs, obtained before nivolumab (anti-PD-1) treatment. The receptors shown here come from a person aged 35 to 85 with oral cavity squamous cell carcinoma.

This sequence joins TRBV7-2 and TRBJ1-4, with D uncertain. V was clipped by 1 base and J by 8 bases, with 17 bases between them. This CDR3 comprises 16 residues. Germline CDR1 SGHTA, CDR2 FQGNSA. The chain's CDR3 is CASSLDLVSVWEKLFF. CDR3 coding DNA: TGTGCCAGCAGCTTAGATTTGGTATCGGTGTGGGAAAAACTGTTTTTT.

CDR3 in DNA: TGTGCCAGCAGTTTATTTTCTGCTTATAACTATGGCTACACCTTC. Its protein product is CASSLFSAYNYGYTF. V and J are TRBV28 and TRBJ1-2, with D uncertain. CDR3 length: 15 amino acids. V was trimmed by 1 base and J by 1 base, leaving 10 bases between them. CDR1 is MDHEN and CDR2 is SYDVKM in the germline V gene.

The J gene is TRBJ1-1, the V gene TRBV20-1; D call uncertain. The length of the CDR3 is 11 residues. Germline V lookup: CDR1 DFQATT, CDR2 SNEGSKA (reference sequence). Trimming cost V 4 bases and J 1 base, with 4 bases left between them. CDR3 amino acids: CSATPNTEAFF. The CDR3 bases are TGCAGTGCTACACCGAACACTGAAGCTTTCTTT.

The chain's CDR3 is CASSLERGNTEAFF. CDR3 nucleotides: TGTGCCAGCAGTTTAGAAAGGGGGAACACTGAAGCTTTCTTT. The chain carries TRBV6-1 and TRBJ1-1; possible D gene TRBD1, 5 bases. The length of the CDR3 is 14 residues. V was cut by 5 bases and J by 1 base, with 11 bases left in between. Germline CDR1 reads MNHNS; CDR2 reads SASEGT.

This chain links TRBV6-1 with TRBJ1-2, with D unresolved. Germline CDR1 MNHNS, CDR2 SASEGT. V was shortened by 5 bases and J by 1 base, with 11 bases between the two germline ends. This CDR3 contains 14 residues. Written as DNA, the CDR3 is TGTGCCAGCAGTTTGTTCGTCGGTAACTATGGCTACACCTTC. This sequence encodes CASSLFVGNYGYTF.

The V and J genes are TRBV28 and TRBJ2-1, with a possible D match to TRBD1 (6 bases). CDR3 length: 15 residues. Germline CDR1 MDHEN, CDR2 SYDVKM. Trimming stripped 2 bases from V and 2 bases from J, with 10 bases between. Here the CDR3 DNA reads TGTGCCAGCAGTTTAGGGGACATAACCTACAATGAGCAGTTCTTC. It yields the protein CASSLGDITYNEQFF.

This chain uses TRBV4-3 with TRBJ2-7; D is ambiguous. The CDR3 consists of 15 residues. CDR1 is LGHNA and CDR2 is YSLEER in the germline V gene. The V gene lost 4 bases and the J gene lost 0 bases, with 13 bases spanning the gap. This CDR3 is CASSRSNQDSYEQYF. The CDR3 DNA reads TGCGCCAGCAGCCGAAGCAATCAGGACTCCTACGAGCAGTACTTC.

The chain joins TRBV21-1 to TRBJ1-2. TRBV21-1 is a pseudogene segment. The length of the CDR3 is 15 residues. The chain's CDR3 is CASSKEAQGRYGYTF. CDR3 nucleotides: TGTGCCAGCAGCAAAGAGGCCCAGGGACGCTATGGCTACACCTTC.

Here the CDR3 DNA reads TGTGCCAGCAGCGGGAACGGGGGGGCCTCAGATACGCAGTATTTT. This sequence encodes CASSGNGGASDTQYF. The chain is built from TRBV5-6 and TRBJ2-3, with 8 positions matching TRBD2. With 4 bases clipped from V and 4 bases from J, the junction kept 8 bases outside the gene matches. The CDR3 is 15 amino acids. The germline gives CDR1 SGHDT, CDR2 YYEEEE.

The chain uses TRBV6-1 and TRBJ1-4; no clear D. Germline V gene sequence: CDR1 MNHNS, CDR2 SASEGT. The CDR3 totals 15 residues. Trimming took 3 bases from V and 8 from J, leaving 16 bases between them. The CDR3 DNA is TGTGCCAGCAGTGACCCCGGATCTGGTAGGGAAAAACTGTTTTTT. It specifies CASSDPGSGREKLFF.

CDR3 residues: CASSESGKGQTQYF. CDR3 sequence (DNA): TGCGCCAGCAGTGAGTCGGGAAAGGGCCAGACCCAGTACTTC. This chain uses TRBV10-1 with TRBJ2-5; D gene unclear. The CDR3 consists of 14 residues. Germline CDR1 WNHNN, CDR2 SYGVQD (reference sequence). Deletions cut 0 bases from V and 6 bases from J, with 11 bases between.

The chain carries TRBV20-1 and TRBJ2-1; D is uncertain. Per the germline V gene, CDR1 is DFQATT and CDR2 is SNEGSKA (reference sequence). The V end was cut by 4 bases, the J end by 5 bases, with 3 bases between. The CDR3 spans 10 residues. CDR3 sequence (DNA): TGCAGTGCTATCCACAATGAGCAGTTCTTC. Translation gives CSAIHNEQFF.

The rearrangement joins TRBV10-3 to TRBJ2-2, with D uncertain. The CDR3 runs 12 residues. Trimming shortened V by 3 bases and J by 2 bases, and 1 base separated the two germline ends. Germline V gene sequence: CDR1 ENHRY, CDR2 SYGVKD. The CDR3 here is CAISENTGELFF. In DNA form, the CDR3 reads TGTGCCATCAGTGAAAACACCGGGGAGCTGTTTTTT.

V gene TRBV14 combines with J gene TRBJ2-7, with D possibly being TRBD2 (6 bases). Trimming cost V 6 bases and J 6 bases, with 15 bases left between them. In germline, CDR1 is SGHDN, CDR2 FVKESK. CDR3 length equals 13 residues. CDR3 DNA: TGTGCCAGCAGTCGAAGCCGGGGGTCCGAGCAGTACTTC. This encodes CASSRSRGSEQYF.

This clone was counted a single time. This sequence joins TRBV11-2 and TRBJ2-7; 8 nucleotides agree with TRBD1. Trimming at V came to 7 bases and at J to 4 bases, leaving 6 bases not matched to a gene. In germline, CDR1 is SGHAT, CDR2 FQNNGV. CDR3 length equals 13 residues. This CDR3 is CASNPGGGYEQYF. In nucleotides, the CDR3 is TGTGCCAGCAACCCAGGGGGCGGATACGAGCAGTACTTC.

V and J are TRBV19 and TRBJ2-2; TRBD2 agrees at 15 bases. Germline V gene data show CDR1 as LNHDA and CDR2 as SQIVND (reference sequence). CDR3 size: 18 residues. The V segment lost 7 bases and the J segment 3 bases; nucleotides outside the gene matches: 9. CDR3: CASTNGLAGGPYTGELFF. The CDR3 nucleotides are TGTGCCAGTACTAACGGACTAGCGGGGGGGCCATACACCGGGGAGCTGTTTTTT.

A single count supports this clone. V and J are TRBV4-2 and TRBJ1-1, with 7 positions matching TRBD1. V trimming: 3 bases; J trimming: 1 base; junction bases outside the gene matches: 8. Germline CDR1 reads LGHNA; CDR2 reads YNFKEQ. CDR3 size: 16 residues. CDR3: CASSHDQGGENTEAFF. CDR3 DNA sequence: TGTGCCAGCAGCCACGACCAGGGGGGGGAGAACACTGAAGCTTTCTTT.

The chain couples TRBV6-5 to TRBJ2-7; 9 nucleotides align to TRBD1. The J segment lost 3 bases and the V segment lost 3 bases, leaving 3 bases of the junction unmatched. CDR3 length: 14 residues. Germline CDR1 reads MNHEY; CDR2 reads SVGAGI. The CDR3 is CASSYMDRGYEQYF. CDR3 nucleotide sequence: TGTGCCAGCAGTTATATGGACAGGGGCTACGAGCAGTACTTC.

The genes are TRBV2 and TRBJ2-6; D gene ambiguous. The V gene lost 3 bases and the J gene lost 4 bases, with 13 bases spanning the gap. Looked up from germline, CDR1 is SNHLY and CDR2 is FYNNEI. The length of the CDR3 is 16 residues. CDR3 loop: CASSDLLGNGANVLTF. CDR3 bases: TGTGCCAGCAGTGACTTGTTGGGGAACGGGGCCAACGTCCTGACTTTC.

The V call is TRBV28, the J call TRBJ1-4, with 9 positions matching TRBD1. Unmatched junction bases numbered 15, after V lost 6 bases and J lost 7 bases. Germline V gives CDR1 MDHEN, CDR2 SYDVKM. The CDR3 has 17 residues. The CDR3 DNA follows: TGTGCCAGCAGCCTTACCCTACCCGGGACAGGGACTGAAAAACTGTTTTTT. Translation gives CASSLTLPGTGTEKLFF.

The CDR3 DNA follows: TGTGCCAGCAGTTTCGCCGGTTACGAGCAGTACTTC. This codes for CASSFAGYEQYF. V gene TRBV28 combines with J gene TRBJ2-7; D uncertain. Trimming left V 3 bases short and J 4 bases short, with 7 bases between. Per germline, CDR1 MDHEN and CDR2 SYDVKM. This CDR3 comprises 12 residues.

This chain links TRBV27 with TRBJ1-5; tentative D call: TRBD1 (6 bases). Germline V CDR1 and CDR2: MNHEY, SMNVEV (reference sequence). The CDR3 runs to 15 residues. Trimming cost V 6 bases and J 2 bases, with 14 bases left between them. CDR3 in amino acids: CASSLAHRGNQPQHF. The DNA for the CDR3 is TGTGCCAGCAGCCTTGCACACAGGGGCAATCAGCCCCAGCATTTT.

In nucleotides, the CDR3 is TGTGCCAGCAGCGCAACTAGCGGGGGGGCCCTAAGCACAGATACGCAGTATTTT. It translates to CASSATSGGALSTDTQYF. The V gene is TRBV9, the J gene TRBJ2-3; 13 bases line up with TRBD2. The ends lost 3 bases at V and 0 bases at J; junction bases unmatched: 7. This CDR3 is 18 amino acids long. Germline assignment: CDR1 SGDLS and CDR2 YYNGEE.

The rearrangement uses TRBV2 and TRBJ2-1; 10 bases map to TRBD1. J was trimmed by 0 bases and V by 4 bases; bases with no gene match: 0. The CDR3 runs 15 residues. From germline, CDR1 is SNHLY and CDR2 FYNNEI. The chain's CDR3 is CASSGDRGSYNEQFF. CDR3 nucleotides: TGTGCCAGCAGTGGGGACAGGGGCTCCTACAATGAGCAGTTCTTC.

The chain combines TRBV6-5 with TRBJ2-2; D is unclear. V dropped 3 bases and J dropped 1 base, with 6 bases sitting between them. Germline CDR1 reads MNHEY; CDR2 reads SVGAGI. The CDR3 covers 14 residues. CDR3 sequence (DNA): TGTGCCAGCAGTTATATGGTGAACACCGGGGAGCTGTTTTTT. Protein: CASSYMVNTGELFF.

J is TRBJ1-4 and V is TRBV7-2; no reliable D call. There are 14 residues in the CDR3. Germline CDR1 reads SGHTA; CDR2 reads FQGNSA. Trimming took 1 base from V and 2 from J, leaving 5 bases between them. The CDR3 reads CASSLGGTNEKLFF. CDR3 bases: TGTGCCAGCAGCTTAGGTGGGACTAATGAAAAACTGTTTTTT.

The CDR3 DNA sequence: TGCGCCAGCAGTGAGAGTCTGGGACCTCTCAGGGACTATGGCTACACCTTC. Its translation: CASSESLGPLRDYGYTF. This chain links TRBV10-2 with TRBJ1-2; a weak D match, TRBD1 (5 bases). V shed 2 bases and J shed 3 bases, with 19 bases lying between them. Germline V lookup: CDR1 WSHSY, CDR2 SAAADI. The CDR3 is made up of 17 amino acids.

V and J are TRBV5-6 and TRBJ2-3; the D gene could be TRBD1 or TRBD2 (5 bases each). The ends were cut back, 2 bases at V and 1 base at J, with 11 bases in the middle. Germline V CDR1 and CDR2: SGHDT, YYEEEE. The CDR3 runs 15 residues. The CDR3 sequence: CASSLDRGGTDTQYF. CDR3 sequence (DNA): TGTGCCAGCAGCTTAGATAGGGGAGGCACAGATACGCAGTATTTT.

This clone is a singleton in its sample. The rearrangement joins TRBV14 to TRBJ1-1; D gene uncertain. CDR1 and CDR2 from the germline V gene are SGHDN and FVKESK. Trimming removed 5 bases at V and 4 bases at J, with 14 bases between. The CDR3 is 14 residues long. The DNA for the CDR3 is TGTGCCAGCAGCGAACATCGCGGAATCACTGAAGCTTTCTTT. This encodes CASSEHRGITEAFF. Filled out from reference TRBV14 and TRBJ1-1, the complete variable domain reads EAGVTQFPSHSVIEKGQTVTLRCDPISGHDNLYWYRRVMGKEIKFLLHFVKESKQDESGMPNNRFLAERTGGTYSTLKVQPAELEDSGVYFCASSEHRGITEAFFGQGTRLTVV.

The CDR3 DNA follows: TGTGCCAGCAGCGCCTACAGCTATGGCTACACCTTC. Residues: CASSAYSYGYTF. The chain joins TRBV9 to TRBJ1-2; D gene ambiguous. V gave up 3 bases and J gave up 4 bases, with 7 bases separating them. CDR1 is SGDLS, CDR2 YYNGEE, per germline. This CDR3 region has 12 residues.

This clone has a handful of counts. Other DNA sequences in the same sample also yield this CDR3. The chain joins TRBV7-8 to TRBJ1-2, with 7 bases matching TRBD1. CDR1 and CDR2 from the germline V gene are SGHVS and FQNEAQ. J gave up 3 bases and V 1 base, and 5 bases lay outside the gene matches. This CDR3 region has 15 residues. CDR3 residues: CASSLDRGAHYGYTF. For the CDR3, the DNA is TGTGCCAGCAGCTTAGACAGGGGCGCCCACTATGGCTACACCTTC.